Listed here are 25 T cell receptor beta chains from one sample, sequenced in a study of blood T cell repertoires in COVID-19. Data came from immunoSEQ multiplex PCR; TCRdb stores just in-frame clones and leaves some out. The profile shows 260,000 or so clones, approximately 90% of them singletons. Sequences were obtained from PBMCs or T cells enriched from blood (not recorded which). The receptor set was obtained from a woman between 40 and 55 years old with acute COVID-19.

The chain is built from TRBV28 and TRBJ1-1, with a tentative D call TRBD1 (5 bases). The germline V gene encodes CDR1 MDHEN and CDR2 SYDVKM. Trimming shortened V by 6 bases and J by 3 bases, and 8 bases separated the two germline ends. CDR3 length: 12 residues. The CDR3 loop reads CASREQDTEAFF. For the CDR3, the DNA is TGTGCCAGCAGAGAACAGGACACTGAAGCTTTCTTT.

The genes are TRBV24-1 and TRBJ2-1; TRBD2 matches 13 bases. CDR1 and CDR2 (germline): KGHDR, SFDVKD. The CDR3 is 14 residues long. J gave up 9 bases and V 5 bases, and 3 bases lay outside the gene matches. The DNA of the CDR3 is TGTGCCACCAGTGGTGGACTAGCGGGAGCTGAGCAGTTCTTC. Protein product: CATSGGLAGAEQFF.

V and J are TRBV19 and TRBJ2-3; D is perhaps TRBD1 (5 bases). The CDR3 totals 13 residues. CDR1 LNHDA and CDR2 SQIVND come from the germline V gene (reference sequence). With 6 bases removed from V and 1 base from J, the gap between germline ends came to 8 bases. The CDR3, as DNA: TGTGCCAGTAGGGGGCTTGGCACAGATACGCAGTATTTT. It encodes CASRGLGTDTQYF.

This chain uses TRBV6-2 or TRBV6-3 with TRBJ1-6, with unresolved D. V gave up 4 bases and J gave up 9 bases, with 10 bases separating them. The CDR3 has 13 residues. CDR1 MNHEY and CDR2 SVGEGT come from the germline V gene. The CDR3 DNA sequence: TGTGCCAGCAGTTCTGGCTTTGGTTCACCCCTCCACTTT. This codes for CASSSGFGSPLHF.

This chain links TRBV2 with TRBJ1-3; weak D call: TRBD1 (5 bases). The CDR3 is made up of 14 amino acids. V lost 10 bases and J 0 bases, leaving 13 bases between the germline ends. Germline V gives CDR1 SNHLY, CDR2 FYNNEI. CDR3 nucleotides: TGTGCCATTAGGAGGGACCACTCTGGAAACACCATATATTTT. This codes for CAIRRDHSGNTIYF.

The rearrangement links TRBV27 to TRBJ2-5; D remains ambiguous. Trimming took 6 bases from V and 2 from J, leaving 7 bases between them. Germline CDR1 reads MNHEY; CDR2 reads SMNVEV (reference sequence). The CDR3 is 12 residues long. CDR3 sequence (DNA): TGTGCCAGCAGGGCCTCACAAGAGACCCAGTACTTC. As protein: CASRASQETQYF.

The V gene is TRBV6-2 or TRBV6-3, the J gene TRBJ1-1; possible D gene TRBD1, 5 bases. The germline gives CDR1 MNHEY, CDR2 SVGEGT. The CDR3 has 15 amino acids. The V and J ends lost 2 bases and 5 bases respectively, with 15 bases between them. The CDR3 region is CASSYDQGPVTEAFF. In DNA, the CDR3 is TGTGCCAGCAGTTACGACCAGGGCCCCGTTACTGAAGCTTTCTTT.

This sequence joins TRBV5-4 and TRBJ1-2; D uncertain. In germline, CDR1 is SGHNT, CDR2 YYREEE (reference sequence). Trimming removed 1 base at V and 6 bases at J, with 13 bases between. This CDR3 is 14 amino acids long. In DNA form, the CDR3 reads TGTGCCAGCAGCTTGCCGCAGGTGAGGGATGGCTACACCTTC. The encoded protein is CASSLPQVRDGYTF.

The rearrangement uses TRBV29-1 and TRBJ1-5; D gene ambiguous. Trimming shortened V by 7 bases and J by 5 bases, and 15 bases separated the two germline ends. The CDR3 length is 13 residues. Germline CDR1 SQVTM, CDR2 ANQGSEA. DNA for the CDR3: TGCAGCGGACGAGGTACCATCGATCAGCCCCAGCATTTT. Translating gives CSGRGTIDQPQHF.

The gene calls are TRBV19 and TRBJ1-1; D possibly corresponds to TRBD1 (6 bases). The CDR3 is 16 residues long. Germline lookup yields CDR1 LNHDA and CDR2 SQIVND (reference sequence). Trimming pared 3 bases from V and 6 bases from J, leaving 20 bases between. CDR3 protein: CASSIPLQGPSAEAFF. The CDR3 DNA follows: TGTGCCAGTAGTATCCCTCTACAGGGCCCGTCAGCTGAAGCTTTCTTT.

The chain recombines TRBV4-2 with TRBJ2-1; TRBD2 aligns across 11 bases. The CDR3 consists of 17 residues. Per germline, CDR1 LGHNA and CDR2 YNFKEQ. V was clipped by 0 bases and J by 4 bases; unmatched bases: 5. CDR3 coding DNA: TGTGCCAGCAGCCAAGAGATTGGGACTAGCGGATACAATGAGCAGTTCTTC. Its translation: CASSQEIGTSGYNEQFF.

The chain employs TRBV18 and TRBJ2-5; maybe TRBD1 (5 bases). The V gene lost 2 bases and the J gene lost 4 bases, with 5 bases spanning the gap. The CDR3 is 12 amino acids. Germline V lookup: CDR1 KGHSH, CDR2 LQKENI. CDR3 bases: TGTGCCAGCTCACCAGACAGAGAGACCCAGTACTTC. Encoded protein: CASSPDRETQYF.

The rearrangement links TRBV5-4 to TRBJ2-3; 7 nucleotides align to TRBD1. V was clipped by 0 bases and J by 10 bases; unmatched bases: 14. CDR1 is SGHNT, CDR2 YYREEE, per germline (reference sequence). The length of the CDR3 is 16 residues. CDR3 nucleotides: TGTGCCAGCAGCTTGGCCCCCAGGACAGGAGATACTGCGCAGTATTTT. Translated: CASSLAPRTGDTAQYF.

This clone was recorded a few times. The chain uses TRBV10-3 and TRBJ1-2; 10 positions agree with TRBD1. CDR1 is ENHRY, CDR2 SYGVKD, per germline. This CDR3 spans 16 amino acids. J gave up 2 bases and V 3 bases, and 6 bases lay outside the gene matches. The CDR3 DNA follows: TGTGCCATCAGTGAAGTTCCGGGACAGGGGAACTATGGCTACACCTTC. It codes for CAISEVPGQGNYGYTF.

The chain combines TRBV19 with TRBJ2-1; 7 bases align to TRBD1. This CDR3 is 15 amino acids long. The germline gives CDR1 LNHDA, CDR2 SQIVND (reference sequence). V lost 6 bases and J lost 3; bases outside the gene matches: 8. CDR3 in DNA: TGTGCCAGTAGCCCGGACAGGCTAATCTACAATGAGCAGTTCTTC. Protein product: CASSPDRLIYNEQFF.

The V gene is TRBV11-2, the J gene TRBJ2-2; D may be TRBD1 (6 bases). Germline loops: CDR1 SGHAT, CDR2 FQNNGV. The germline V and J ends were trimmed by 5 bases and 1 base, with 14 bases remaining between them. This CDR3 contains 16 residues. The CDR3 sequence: CASSPGHPMNTGELFF. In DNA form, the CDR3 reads TGTGCCAGCAGCCCGGGACATCCTATGAACACCGGGGAGCTGTTTTTT.

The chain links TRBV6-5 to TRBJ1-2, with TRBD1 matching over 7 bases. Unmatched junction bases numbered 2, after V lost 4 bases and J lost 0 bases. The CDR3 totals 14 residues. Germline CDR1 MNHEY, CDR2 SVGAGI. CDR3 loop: CASSWGQTNYGYTF. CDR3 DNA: TGTGCCAGCAGTTGGGGACAGACTAACTATGGCTACACCTTC.

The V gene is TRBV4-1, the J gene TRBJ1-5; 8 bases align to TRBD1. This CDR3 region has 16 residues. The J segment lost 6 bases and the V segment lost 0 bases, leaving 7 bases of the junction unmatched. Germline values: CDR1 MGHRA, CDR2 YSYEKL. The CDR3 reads CASSQDLAGGFQPQHF. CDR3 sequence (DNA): TGCGCCAGCAGCCAAGATCTGGCAGGGGGCTTTCAGCCCCAGCATTTT.

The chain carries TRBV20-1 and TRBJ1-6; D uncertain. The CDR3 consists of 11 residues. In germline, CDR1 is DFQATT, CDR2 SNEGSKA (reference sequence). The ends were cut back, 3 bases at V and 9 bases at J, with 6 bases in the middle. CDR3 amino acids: CSASPSSPLHF. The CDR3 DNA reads TGCAGTGCTAGCCCCTCTTCACCCCTCCACTTT.

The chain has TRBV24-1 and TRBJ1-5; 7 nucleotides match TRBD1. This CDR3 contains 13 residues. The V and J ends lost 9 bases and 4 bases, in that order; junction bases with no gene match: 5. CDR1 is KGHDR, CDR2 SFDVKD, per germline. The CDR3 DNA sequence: TGTGCCACCCAAGGGACAGATAATCAGCCCCAGCATTTT. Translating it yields CATQGTDNQPQHF.

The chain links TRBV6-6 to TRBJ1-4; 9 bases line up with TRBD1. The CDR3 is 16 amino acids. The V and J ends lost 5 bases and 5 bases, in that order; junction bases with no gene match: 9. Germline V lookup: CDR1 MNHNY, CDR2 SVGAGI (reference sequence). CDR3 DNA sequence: TGTGCCAGCAGTCCACCTGGGACAGGGCTAAATGAAAAACTGTTTTTT. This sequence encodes CASSPPGTGLNEKLFF.

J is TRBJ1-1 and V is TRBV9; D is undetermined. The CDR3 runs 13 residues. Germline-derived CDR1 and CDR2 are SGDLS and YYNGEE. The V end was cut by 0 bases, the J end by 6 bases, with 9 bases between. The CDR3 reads CASSVAPGSEAFF. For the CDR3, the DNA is TGTGCCAGCAGCGTAGCTCCGGGGTCTGAAGCTTTCTTT.

CDR3 sequence: CASSIGFGNQPQHF. CDR3 nucleotides: TGTGCCAGTAGTATAGGTTTCGGGAATCAGCCCCAGCATTTT. The chain carries TRBV19 and TRBJ1-5; D not certain. V was cut by 1 base and J by 4 bases, with 8 bases left in between. CDR3 length: 14 residues. Germline assignment: CDR1 LNHDA and CDR2 SQIVND (reference sequence).

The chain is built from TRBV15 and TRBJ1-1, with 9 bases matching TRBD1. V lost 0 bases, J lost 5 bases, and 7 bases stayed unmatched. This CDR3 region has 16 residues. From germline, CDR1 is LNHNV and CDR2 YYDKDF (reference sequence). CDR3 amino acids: CATSRELGTGKTEAFF. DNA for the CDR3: TGTGCCACCAGCAGAGAGCTTGGGACAGGGAAAACTGAAGCTTTCTTT.

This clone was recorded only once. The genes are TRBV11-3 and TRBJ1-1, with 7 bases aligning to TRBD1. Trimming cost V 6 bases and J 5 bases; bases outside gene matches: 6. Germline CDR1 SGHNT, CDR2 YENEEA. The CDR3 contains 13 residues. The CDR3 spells CASSYTGATEAFF. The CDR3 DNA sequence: TGTGCCAGCAGTTATACAGGGGCAACTGAAGCTTTCTTT.